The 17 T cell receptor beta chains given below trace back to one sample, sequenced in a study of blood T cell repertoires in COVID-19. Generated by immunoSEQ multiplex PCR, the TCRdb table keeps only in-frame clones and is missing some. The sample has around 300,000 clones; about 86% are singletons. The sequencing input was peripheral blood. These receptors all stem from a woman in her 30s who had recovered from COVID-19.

The CDR3 DNA sequence: TGTGCCAGCAGCTTGACGCCCGGGGAGACCCAGTACTTC. The encoded protein is CASSLTPGETQYF. The chain combines TRBV5-8 with TRBJ2-5; D is ambiguous. This CDR3 is 13 amino acids long. The germline CDR1 and CDR2 sequences are SGHTS and YDEGEE. The V end was cut by 1 base, the J end by 5 bases, with 9 bases between.

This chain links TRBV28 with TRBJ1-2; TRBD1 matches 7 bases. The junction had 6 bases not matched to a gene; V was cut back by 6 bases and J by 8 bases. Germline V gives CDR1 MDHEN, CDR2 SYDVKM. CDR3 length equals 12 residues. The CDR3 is CASSRTGVGYTF. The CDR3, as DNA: TGTGCCAGCAGCCGTACAGGGGTCGGCTACACCTTC.

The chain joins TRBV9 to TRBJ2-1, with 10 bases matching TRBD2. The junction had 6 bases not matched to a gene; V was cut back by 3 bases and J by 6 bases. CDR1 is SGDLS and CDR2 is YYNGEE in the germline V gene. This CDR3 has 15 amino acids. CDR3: CASSELAGGTNEQFF. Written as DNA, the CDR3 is TGTGCCAGCAGCGAATTAGCGGGAGGAACCAATGAGCAGTTCTTC.

CDR3 amino acids: CASSQSAKAGVWNEQFF. The CDR3 DNA reads as TGCGCCAGCAGCCAATCCGCTAAAGCGGGAGTTTGGAATGAGCAGTTCTTC. This chain joins TRBV4-3 and TRBJ2-1; TRBD2 matches at 8 bases. CDR3 length equals 17 residues. V dropped 2 bases and J dropped 7; count of bases not matched to a gene: 13. Germline V CDR1 and CDR2: LGHNA, YSLEER.

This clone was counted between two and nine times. CDR3 amino acids: CASSPNPGSGTEAFF. Here the CDR3 DNA reads TGTGCCAGCAGTCCAAACCCAGGGTCCGGCACTGAAGCTTTCTTT. The chain combines TRBV6-4 with TRBJ1-1, with D perhaps TRBD1 (5 bases). V was trimmed by 5 bases and J by 4 bases, leaving 17 bases between them. Looked up from germline, CDR1 is MRHNA and CDR2 is SNTAGT. The CDR3 is 15 amino acids.

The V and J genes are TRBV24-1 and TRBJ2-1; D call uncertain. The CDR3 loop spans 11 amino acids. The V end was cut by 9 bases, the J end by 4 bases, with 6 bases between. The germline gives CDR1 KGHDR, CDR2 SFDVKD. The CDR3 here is CATSRYNEQFF. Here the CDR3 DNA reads TGTGCCACCTCTCGTTACAATGAGCAGTTCTTC.

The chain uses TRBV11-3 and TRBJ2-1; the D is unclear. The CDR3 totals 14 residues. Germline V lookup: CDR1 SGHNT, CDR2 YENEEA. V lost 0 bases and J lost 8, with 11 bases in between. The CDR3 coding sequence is TGTGCCAGCAGCTTAGATCTTCGGGTGCATGAGCAGTTCTTC. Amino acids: CASSLDLRVHEQFF.

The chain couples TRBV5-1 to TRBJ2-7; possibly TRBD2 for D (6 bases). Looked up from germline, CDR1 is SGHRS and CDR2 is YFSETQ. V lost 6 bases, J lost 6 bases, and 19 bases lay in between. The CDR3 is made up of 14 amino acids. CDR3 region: CASTPAGPPSEQYF. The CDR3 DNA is TGCGCCAGCACCCCGGCGGGGCCCCCCAGCGAGCAGTACTTC. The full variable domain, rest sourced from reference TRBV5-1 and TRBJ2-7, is KAGVTQTPRYLIKTRGQQVTLSCSPISGHRSVSWYQQTPGQGLQFLFEYFSETQRNKGNFPGRFSGRQFSNSRSEMNVSTLELGDSALYLCASTPAGPPSEQYFGPGTRLTVT.

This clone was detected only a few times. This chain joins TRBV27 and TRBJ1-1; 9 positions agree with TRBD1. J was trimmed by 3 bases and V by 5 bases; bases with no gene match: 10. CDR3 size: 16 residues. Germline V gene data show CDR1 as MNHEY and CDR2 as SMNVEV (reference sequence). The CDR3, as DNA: TGTGCCAGCAGTAGTTTATTGAGGACAGGGGACACTGAAGCTTTCTTT. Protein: CASSSLLRTGDTEAFF.

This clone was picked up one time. The CDR3 loop is CASSLEGAGEKLFF. The DNA of the CDR3 is TGCGCCAGCAGCTTGGAGGGGGCTGGCGAAAAACTGTTTTTT. The chain joins TRBV5-1 to TRBJ1-4; 7 bases map to TRBD1. Per the germline V gene, CDR1 is SGHRS and CDR2 is YFSETQ. CDR3 length: 14 residues. Losses at the gene ends were 0 bases for V and 8 bases for J; bases not matched to a gene: 4.

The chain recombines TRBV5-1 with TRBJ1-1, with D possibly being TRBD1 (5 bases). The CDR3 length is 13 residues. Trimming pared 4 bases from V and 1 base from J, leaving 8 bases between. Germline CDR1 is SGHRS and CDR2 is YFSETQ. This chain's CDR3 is CASSHTGNTEAFF. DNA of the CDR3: TGCGCCAGCAGCCACACAGGGAACACTGAAGCTTTCTTT.

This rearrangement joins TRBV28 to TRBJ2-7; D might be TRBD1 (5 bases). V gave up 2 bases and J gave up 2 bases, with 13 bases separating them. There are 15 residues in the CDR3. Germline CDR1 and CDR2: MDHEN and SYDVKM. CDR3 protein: CASSLSRTMPYEQYF. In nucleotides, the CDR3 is TGTGCCAGCAGTTTAAGCCGGACAATGCCCTACGAGCAGTACTTC.

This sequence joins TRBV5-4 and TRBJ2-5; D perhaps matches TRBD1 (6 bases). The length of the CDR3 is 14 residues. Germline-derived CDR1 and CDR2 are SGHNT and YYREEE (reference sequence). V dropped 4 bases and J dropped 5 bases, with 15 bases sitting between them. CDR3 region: CASSRDRGFETQYF. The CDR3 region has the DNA TGTGCCAGCAGCCGGGATAGGGGGTTTGAGACCCAGTACTTC.

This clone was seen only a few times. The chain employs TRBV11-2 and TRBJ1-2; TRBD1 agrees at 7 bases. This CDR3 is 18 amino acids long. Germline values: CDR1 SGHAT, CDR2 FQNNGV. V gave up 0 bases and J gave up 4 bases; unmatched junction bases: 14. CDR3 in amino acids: CASSLDRRQGLMGYGYTF. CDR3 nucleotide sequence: TGTGCCAGCAGCTTAGATCGAAGACAGGGACTGATGGGCTATGGCTACACCTTC.

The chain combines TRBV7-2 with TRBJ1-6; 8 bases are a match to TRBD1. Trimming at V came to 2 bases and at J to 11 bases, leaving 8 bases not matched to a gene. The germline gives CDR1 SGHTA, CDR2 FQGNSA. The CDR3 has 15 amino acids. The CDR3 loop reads CASSLPGQGMTPLHF. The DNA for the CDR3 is TGTGCCAGCAGCTTACCCGGACAGGGTATGACACCCCTCCACTTT.

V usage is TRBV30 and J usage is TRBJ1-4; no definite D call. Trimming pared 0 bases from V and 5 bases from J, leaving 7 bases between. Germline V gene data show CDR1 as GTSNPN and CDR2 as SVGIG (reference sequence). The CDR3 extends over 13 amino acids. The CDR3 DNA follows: TGTGCCTGGAGTGTGTACGGGAATGAAAAACTGTTTTTT. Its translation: CAWSVYGNEKLFF.

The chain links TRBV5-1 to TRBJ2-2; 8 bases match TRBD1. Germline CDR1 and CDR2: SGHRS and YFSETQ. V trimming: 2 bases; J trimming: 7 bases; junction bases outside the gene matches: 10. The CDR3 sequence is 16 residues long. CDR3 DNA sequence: TGCGCCAGCAGCTTCGTACAGGGGGTGACGAACGGGGAGCTGTTTTTT. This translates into CASSFVQGVTNGELFF.